The 20 T cell receptor beta chains reported below all come from one sample, sequenced in a study of blood T cells in healthy people across ages. Primers used in a second PCR of roughly 6 to 12 cycles were a sample-barcoded 5' primer and a J-beta primer mix. One entry per CDR3 protein results from TCRdb running MiXCR on the 5' RACE reads. In the table there are under 850,000 distinct CDR3 sequences, 35% to 40% of which are singletons. Sample: blood. Receptors were obtained from a young man in good health.

This rearrangement joins TRBV29-1 to TRBJ2-1; D may be TRBD1 or TRBD2 (7 bases each). V shed 6 bases and J shed 4 bases, with 16 bases lying between them. The CDR3 spans 14 residues. The germline V gene encodes CDR1 SQVTM and CDR2 ANQGSEA. In nucleotides, the CDR3 is TGCAGCGTAGATCAGGGGGGGGTTTACAATGAGCAGTTCTTC. Protein sequence: CSVDQGGVYNEQFF.

This clonotype was counted a single time. The J gene is TRBJ1-6, the V gene TRBV6-6; no firm D call. There are 13 residues in the CDR3. Deletions cut 0 bases from V and 13 bases from J, with 10 bases between. From germline, CDR1 is MNHNY and CDR2 SVGAGI (reference sequence). The CDR3 DNA is TGTGCCAGCAGTTACTCGCTCGGTGCGCCCCTCCACTTT. Its translation: CASSYSLGAPLHF.

This clonotype was picked up a small number of times. V gene TRBV4-1 combines with J gene TRBJ2-1, with TRBD2 identical over 8 bases. This CDR3 spans 17 amino acids. CDR1 is MGHRA, CDR2 YSYEKL, per germline. The V and J ends lost 6 bases and 8 bases, in that order; junction bases with no gene match: 18. The CDR3 nucleotides are TGCGCCAGCAGACGCAGCCCCAACCGGGGGGGCGTGGATGAGCAGTTCTTC. Translating gives CASRRSPNRGGVDEQFF.

About this clonotype itself: This may come from a read error, since a much larger clone is one base off. The chain has TRBV29-1 and TRBJ2-3; 8 bases align to TRBD1. The germline V gene encodes CDR1 SQVTM and CDR2 ANQGSEA. Trimming at V came to 5 bases and at J to 1 base, leaving 8 bases not matched to a gene. The CDR3 covers 15 residues. The CDR3 DNA is TGCAGCGTTAAACAGGGGGTCATTGGCACAGATACGCAGTATTTT. Translated, it gives CSVKQGVIGTDTQYF.

The chain uses TRBV9 and TRBJ1-5, with 7 positions matching TRBD1. Unmatched junction bases numbered 8, after V lost 4 bases and J lost 7 bases. The CDR3 is 14 residues long. CDR1 is SGDLS and CDR2 is YYNGEE in the germline V gene. CDR3 protein: CASSPGQAQQPQHF. The CDR3 bases are TGTGCCAGCAGCCCCGGACAGGCTCAACAGCCCCAGCATTTT.

The chain is built from TRBV10-3 and TRBJ1-2; tentatively, D is TRBD1 (5 bases). CDR1 ENHRY and CDR2 SYGVKD come from the germline V gene. CDR3 length equals 11 residues. V was shortened by 4 bases and J by 8 bases, with 8 bases between the two germline ends. The CDR3 DNA follows: TGTGCCATCAGTGTAGGGGTCGGCTACACCTTC. It yields the protein CAISVGVGYTF.

The chain carries TRBV30 and TRBJ2-3; no reliable D call. CDR3 length: 12 residues. CDR1 and CDR2 from the germline V gene are GTSNPN and SVGIG (reference sequence). V lost 7 bases, J lost 5 bases, and 13 bases lay in between. DNA of the CDR3: TGTGCCTCCAGGCCTCTCAGAGATACGCAGTATTTT. The encoded protein is CASRPLRDTQYF.

This clonotype was detected only once. The V and J genes are TRBV7-2 and TRBJ2-4; TRBD2 aligns across 11 bases. CDR1 and CDR2 from the germline V gene are SGHTA and FQGNSA. The CDR3 consists of 16 residues. Germline trimming cut 5 bases from V and 13 bases from J; bases unmatched to any gene: 16. Here the CDR3 DNA reads TGTGCCAGCAGCAAACACACCGGGACTAGCGGAAGCGGGCAGTACTTC. It is translated as CASSKHTGTSGSGQYF. Drawing the rest from reference TRBV7-2 and TRBJ2-4, the complete variable domain is GAGVSQSPSNKVTEKGKDVELRCDPISGHTALYWYRQSLGQGLEFLIYFQGNSAPDKSGLPSDRFSAERTGGSVSTLTIQRTQQEDSAVYLCASSKHTGTSGSGQYFGAGTRLSVL.

The V gene is TRBV7-8, the J gene TRBJ2-1; possible D gene TRBD1, 5 bases. The J call may be faulty, since TRBJ2-7 better matches the DNA end. The CDR3 loop spans 16 amino acids. The germline V gene encodes CDR1 SGHVS and CDR2 FQNEAQ. The DNA of the CDR3 is TGTGCCAGCAGCTTAATATCAGGGATTTCCTACAATGAGCAGTACTTC. Encoded protein: CASSLISGISYNEQYF.

CDR3 in amino acids: CASSQEPAGQGYEQYF. The CDR3 coding sequence is TGTGCCAGCAGCCAAGAACCGGCGGGACAGGGCTACGAGCAGTACTTC. The V and J genes are TRBV4-2 and TRBJ2-7; the match to TRBD1 covers 9 bases. CDR1 is LGHNA and CDR2 is YNFKEQ in the germline V gene. CDR3 length: 16 residues. V shed 0 bases and J 3 bases; nucleotides not matched to a gene: 6.

This clonotype was detected ten times or more. The rearrangement joins TRBV12-3 or TRBV12-4 to TRBJ1-2; the D gene is possibly TRBD1 (5 bases). V lost 6 bases and J 2 bases, leaving 10 bases between the germline ends. CDR3 length equals 13 residues. CDR3 residues: CASRVSGNYGYTF. The DNA for the CDR3 is TGTGCCAGCAGAGTTTCAGGGAACTATGGCTACACCTTC.

The CDR3 region has the DNA TGTGCCAGCAGTTTCTTCTGGGGGACCCAGTACTTC. Protein sequence: CASSFFWGTQYF. This chain connects TRBV12-3 or TRBV12-4 to TRBJ2-5, with D unresolved. This CDR3 is 12 amino acids long. Trimming left V 3 bases short and J 7 bases short, with 9 bases between.

The V and J genes are TRBV5-1 and TRBJ2-5; 7 nucleotides align to TRBD1. The CDR3 length is 15 residues. CDR1 and CDR2 from the germline V gene are SGHRS and YFSETQ. V gave up 0 bases and J gave up 3 bases; unmatched junction bases: 5. CDR3 in amino acids: CASSLDGTAKETQYF. The CDR3 DNA reads as TGCGCCAGCAGCTTGGACGGGACAGCGAAAGAGACCCAGTACTTC.

This clonotype was observed a handful of times. Compared with germline, one end of the junction differs, possibly owing to a read error. V gene TRBV4-3 combines with J gene TRBJ1-2; D not certain. The germline CDR1 and CDR2 sequences are LGHNA and YSLEER. The CDR3 runs to 15 residues. DNA for the CDR3: TGCGTCAGCAGCCAAGCCATGATTGGATACTATGGCTACACCTTC. Translated, it gives CVSSQAMIGYYGYTF.

This rearrangement joins TRBV5-1 to TRBJ2-4; D might be TRBD1 or TRBD2, each matching 5 bases. This CDR3 is built from 15 residues. Trimming left V 0 bases short and J 8 bases short, with 15 bases between. Germline V gene lookup returns CDR1 SGHRS and CDR2 YFSETQ. The CDR3 region has the DNA TGCGCCAGCAGCTTGGAGGGACGGGATGTAGACATTCAGTACTTC. Its translation: CASSLEGRDVDIQYF. The full variable domain, its missing parts supplied by reference TRBV5-1 and TRBJ2-4, is KAGVTQTPRYLIKTRGQQVTLSCSPISGHRSVSWYQQTPGQGLQFLFEYFSETQRNKGNFPGRFSGRQFSNSRSEMNVSTLELGDSALYLCASSLEGRDVDIQYFGAGTRLSVL.

This clonotype showed up many times. The chain combines TRBV7-9 with TRBJ2-6, with D uncertain. CDR1 is SEHNR and CDR2 is FQNEAQ in the germline V gene (reference sequence). CDR3 length: 15 amino acids. The V gene lost 5 bases and the J gene lost 0 bases, with 8 bases spanning the gap. CDR3 region: CASSVKNSGANVLTF. The CDR3 bases are TGTGCCAGCAGCGTCAAGAACTCTGGGGCCAACGTCCTGACTTTC.

This chain connects TRBV5-5 to TRBJ2-2; 12 positions match TRBD2. Trimming took 4 bases from V and 7 from J; bases not matched to a gene: 8. The length of the CDR3 is 16 residues. Germline V lookup: CDR1 SGHKS, CDR2 YYEKEE (reference sequence). The chain's CDR3 is CASSPGLAGMVGELFF. DNA for the CDR3: TGTGCCAGCAGCCCCGGACTAGCGGGGATGGTCGGGGAGCTGTTTTTT. Full variable domain (remainder filled in from reference TRBV5-5 and TRBJ2-2): DAGVTQSPTHLIKTRGQQVTLRCSPISGHKSVSWYQQVLGQGPQFIFQYYEKEERGRGNFPDRFSARQFPNYSSELNVNALLLGDSALYLCASSPGLAGMVGELFFGEGSRLTVL.

The chain recombines TRBV19 with TRBJ2-7; unclear D gene. The CDR3 extends over 15 amino acids. In germline, CDR1 is LNHDA, CDR2 SQIVND (reference sequence). V was cut by 5 bases and J by 3 bases, with 17 bases left in between. Written as DNA, the CDR3 is TGTGCCAGTAGTGCTGCCTACGGCATGAACTACGAGCAGTACTTC. It yields the protein CASSAAYGMNYEQYF.

This clonotype showed up many times. V gene TRBV4-3 combines with J gene TRBJ2-7; 10 bases agree with TRBD2. The CDR3 totals 17 residues. Germline V gene sequence: CDR1 LGHNA, CDR2 YSLEER. With V trimmed by 1 base and J by 2 bases, 8 bases remained unmatched. CDR3 sequence reads: CASSQGLAGEFTYEQYF. As DNA, the CDR3 is TGCGCCAGCAGCCAAGGGCTAGCGGGGGAGTTTACCTACGAGCAGTACTTC.

A word on this clonotype: A junction boundary mismatches the germline segment, possibly from a read error. The chain couples TRBV19 to TRBJ1-5, with 9 bases matching TRBD1. Germline V CDR1 and CDR2: LNHDA, SQIVND (reference sequence). The length of the CDR3 is 14 residues. CDR3 sequence reads: CACSLQGARQPQHF. CDR3 bases: TGTGCCTGTAGTTTACAGGGGGCCCGGCAGCCCCAGCATTTT.